This T cell receptor beta chain was sequenced for a study of blood T cell repertoires in COVID-19. The table lists this clone with a few counts. Germline CDR1 and CDR2: SGHDT and YYEEEE. Trimming took off 4 bases at V and 3 bases at J, with 16 bases between the two ends. The CDR3 covers 16 residues. The table came from immunoSEQ multiplex PCR; TCRdb's copy has only in-frame clones and leaves some out. The table includes approximately 170,000 clones, 83% detected once. The sample was PBMCs or T cells enriched from blood (not recorded which). The chain has TRBV5-6 and TRBJ2-2; no firm D call. This receptor was obtained from a woman aged 45-65 years who had recovered from COVID-19. CDR3 residues: CASSPQRARYTGELFF. The CDR3 DNA reads as TGTGCCAGCAGCCCTCAAAGAGCGCGGTACACCGGGGAGCTGTTTTTT.